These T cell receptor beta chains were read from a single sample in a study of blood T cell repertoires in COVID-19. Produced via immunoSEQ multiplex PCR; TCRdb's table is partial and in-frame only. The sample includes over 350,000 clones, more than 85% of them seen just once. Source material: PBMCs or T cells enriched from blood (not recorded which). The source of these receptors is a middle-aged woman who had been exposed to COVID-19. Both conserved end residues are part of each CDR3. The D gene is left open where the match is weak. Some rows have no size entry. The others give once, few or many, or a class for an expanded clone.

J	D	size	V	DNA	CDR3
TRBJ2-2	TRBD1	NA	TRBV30	TGTGCCTGGCGACAGGGGGCGATTCTCACCGGGGAGCTGTTTTTT	CAWRQGAILTGELFF
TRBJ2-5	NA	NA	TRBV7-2	TGTGCCAGCAGCTTGACCGGAGGGACCCAGTACTTC	CASSLTGGTQYF
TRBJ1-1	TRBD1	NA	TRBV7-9	TGTGCCAGCAGCTTAGGGACAGGGATAGGCATGAACACTGAAGCTTTCTTT	CASSLGTGIGMNTEAFF
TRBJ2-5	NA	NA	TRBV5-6	TGTGCCAGCAGCGAACAGGGCGGAGAGACCCAGTACTTC	CASSEQGGETQYF
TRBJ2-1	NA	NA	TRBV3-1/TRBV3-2	TGTGCCAGCAGCCAAGATATCCTGATGGGAGAAGGGCAGTTCTTC	CASSQDILMGEGQFF
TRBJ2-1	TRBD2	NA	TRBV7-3	TGTGCCAGCAGCTCCACAAGCGGGAGTTCCTACAATGAGCAGTTCTTC	CASSSTSGSSYNEQFF
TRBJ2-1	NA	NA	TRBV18	TGTGCCAGCTCACCCATCGGGACTTCCCACAATGAGCAGTTCTTC	CASSPIGTSHNEQFF
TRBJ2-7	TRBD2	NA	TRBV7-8	TGTGCCAGCAGCTTAGTCCTGCGGGGGACCTACGAGCAGTACTTC	CASSLVLRGTYEQYF
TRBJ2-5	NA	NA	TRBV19	TGTGCCAGTAGTGTAGGAGGGGGCACGAAAGAGACCCAGTACTTC	CASSVGGGTKETQYF
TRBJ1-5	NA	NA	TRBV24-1	TGTGCCACCAGTGAACCCGGGACAAGCGGGCCCCAGCATTTT	CATSEPGTSGPQHF
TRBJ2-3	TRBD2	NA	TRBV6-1	TGTGCCAGCAGTGGACTAGCGGGGGGTGGACGGTCAGATACGCAGTATTTT	CASSGLAGGGRSDTQYF
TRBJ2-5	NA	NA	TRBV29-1	TGCAGCGTTGCCTGGGGGGATCAAGAGACCCAGTACTTC	CSVAWGDQETQYF
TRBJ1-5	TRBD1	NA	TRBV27	TGTGCCAGCAGTTTAGGGACAGGCCGTCATCAGCCCCAGCATTTT	CASSLGTGRHQPQHF
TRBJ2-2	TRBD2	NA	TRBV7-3	TGTGCCAGCAGCTTAAAAGCGGGAGTGGCGGAGCTGTTTTTT	CASSLKAGVAELFF
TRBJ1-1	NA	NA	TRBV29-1	TGCAGCGTTGACAGGGTTACCACTGAAGCTTTCTTT	CSVDRVTTEAFF
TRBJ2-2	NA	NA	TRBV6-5	TGTGCCAGCAGTTACTCGCCGAGCGGGGAGCTGTTTTTT	CASSYSPSGELFF
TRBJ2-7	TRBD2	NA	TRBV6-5	TGTGCCCGCACTCGGGGGGGGGACTCCTACGAGCAGTACTTC	CARTRGGDSYEQYF
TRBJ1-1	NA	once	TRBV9	TGTGCCAGCAGCGTAGGGGGAGGGACCACTGAAGCTTTCTTT	CASSVGGGTTEAFF